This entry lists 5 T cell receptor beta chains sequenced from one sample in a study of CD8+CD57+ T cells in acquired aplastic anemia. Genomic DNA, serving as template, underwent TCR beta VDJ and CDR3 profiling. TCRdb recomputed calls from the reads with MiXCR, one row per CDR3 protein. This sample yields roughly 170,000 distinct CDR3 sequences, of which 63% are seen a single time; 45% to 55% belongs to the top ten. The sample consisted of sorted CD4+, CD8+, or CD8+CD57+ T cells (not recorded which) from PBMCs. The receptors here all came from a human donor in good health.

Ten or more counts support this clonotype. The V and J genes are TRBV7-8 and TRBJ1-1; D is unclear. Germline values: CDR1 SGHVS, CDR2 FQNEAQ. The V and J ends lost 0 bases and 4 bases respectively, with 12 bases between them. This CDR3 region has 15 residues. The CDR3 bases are TGTGCCAGCAGCTTAGCGGCTCCCCCGGGCACTGAAGCTTTCTTT. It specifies CASSLAAPPGTEAFF.

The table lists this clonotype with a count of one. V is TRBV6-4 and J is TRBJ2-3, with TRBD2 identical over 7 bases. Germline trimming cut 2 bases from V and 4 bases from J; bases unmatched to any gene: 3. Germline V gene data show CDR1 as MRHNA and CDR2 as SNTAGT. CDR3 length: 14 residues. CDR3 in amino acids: CASSDRGGADTQYF. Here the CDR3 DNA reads TGTGCCAGCAGTGACAGGGGAGGGGCAGATACGCAGTATTTT.

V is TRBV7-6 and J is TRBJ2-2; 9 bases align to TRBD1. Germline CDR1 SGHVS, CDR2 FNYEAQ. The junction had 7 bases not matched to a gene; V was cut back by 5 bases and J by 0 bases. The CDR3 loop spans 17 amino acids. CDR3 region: CASSISRDRANTGELFF. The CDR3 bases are TGTGCCAGCAGCATAAGCCGGGACAGGGCGAACACCGGGGAGCTGTTTTTT.

The CDR3 DNA reads as TGTGCCAGCAGCCCGGACGGGGGTTATGGCTACACCTTC. It yields the protein CASSPDGGYGYTF. The chain has TRBV7-3 and TRBJ1-2, with D tentatively TRBD1 (5 bases). There are 13 residues in the CDR3. V lost 5 bases and J 5 bases, leaving 12 bases between the germline ends. CDR1 SGHTA and CDR2 FQGTGA come from the germline V gene.

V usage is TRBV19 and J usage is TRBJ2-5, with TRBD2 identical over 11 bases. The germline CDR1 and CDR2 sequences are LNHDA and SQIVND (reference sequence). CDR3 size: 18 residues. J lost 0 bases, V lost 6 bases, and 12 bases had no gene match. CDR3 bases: TGTGCCAGTAGCGATACGATCAGACTAGCGGGGTACCAAGAGACCCAGTACTTC. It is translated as CASSDTIRLAGYQETQYF.